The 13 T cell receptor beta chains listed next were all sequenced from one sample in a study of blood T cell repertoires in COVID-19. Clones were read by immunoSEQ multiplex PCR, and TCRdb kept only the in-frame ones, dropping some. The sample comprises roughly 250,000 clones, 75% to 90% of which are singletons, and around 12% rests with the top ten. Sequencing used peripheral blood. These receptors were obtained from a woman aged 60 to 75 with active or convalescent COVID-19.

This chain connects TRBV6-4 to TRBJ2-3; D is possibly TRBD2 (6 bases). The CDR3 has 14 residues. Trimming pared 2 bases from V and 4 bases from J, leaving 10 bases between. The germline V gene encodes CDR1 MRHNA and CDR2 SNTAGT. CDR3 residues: CASSDTLAADTQYF. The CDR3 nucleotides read TGTGCCAGCAGTGACACACTAGCTGCAGATACGCAGTATTTT.

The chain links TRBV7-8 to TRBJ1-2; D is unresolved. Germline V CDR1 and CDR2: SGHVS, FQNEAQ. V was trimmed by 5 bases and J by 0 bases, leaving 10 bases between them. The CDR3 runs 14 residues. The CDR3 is CASSLQHPNYGYTF. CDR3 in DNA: TGTGCCAGCAGCCTACAGCATCCTAACTATGGCTACACCTTC.

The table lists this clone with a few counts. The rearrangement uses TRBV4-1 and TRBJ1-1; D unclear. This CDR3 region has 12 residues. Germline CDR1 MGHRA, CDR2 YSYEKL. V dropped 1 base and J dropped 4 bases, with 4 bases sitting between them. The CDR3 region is CASSQGITEAFF. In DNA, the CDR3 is TGCGCCAGCAGCCAAGGTATCACTGAAGCTTTCTTT.

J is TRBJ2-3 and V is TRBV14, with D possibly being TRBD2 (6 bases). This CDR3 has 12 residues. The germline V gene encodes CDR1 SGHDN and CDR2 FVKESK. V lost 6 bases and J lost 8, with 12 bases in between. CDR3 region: CASSQIGGTQYF. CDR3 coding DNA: TGTGCCAGCAGTCAAATCGGGGGTACGCAGTATTTT.

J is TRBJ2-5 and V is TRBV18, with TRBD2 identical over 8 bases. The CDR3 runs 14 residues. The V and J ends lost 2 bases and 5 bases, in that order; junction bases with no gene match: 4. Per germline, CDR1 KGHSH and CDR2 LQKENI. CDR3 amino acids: CASSPAGGWETQYF. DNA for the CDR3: TGTGCCAGCTCACCAGCGGGAGGTTGGGAGACCCAGTACTTC.

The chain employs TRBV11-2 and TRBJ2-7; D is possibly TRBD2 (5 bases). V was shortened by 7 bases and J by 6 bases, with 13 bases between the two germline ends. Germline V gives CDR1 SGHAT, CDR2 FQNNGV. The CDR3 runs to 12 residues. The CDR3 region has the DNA TGTGCCAGCACCGTAGGGAGCGTCGAGCAGTACTTC. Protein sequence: CASTVGSVEQYF.

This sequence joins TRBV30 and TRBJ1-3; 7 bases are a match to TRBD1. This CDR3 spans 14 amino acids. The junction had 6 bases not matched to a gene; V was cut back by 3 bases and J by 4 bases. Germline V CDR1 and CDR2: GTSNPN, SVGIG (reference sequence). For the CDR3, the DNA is TGTGCCTGGAGCCACAGGGGCTTCGGAAACACCATATATTTT. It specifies CAWSHRGFGNTIYF.

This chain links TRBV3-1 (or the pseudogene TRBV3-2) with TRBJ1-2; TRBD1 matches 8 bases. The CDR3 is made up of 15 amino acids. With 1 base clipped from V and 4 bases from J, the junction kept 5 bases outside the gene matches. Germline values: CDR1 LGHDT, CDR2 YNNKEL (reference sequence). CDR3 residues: CASSQVPQGGYGYTF. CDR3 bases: TGTGCCAGCAGCCAAGTCCCACAGGGGGGCTATGGCTACACCTTC.

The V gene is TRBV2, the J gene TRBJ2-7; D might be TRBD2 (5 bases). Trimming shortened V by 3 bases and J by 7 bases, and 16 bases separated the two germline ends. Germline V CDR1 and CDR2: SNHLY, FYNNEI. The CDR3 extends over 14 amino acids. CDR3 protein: CASSDATPRGEQYF. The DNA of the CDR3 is TGTGCCAGCAGTGATGCGACTCCTCGGGGTGAGCAGTACTTC.

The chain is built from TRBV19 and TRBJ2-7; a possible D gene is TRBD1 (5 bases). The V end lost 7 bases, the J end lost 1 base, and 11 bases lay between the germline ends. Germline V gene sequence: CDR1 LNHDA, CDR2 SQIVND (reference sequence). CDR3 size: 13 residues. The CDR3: CASTLTGSYEQYF. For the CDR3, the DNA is TGTGCCAGTACCCTAACAGGATCCTACGAGCAGTACTTC. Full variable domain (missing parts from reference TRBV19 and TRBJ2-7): DGGITQSPKYLFRKEGQNVTLSCEQNLNHDAMYWYRQDPGQGLRLIYYSQIVNDFQKGDIAEGYSVSREKKESFPLTVTSAQKNPTAFYLCASTLTGSYEQYFGPGTRLTVT.

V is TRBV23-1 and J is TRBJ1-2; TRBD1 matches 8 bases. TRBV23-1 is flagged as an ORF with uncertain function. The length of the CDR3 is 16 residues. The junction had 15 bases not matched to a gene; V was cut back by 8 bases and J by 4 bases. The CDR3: CASVVEQGALVYGYTF. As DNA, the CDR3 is TGCGCCAGCGTGGTAGAGCAGGGGGCGCTGGTCTATGGCTACACCTTC.

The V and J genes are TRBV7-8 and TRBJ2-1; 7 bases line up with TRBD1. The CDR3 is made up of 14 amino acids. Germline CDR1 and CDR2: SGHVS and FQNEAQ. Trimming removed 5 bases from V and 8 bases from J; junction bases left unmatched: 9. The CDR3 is CASSPGQSWDEQFF. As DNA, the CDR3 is TGTGCCAGCAGCCCGGGACAGAGTTGGGATGAGCAGTTCTTC.

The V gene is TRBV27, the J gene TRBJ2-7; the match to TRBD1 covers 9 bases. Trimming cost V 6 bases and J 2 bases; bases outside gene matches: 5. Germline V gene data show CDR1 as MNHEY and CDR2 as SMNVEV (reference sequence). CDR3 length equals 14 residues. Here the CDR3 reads CASSPGQGTYEQYF. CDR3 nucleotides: TGTGCCAGCAGCCCGGGACAGGGAACCTACGAGCAGTACTTC.